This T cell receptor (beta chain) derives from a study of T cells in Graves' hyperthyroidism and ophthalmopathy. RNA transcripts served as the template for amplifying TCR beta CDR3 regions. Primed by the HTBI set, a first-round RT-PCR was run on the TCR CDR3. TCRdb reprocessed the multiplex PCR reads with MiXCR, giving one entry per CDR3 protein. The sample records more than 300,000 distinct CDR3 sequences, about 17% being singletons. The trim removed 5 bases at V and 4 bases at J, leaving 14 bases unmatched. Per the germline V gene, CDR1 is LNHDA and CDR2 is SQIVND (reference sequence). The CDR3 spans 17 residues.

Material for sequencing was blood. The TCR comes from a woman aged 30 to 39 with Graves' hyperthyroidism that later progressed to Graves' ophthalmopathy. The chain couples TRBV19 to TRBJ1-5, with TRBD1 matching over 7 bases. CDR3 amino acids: CASSHPGTVKRNQPQHF. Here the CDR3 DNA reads TGTGCCAGTAGTCACCCAGGGACAGTTAAACGAAATCAGCCCCAGCATTTT. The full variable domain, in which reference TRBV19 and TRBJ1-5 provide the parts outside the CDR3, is DGGITQSPKYLFRKEGQNVTLSCEQNLNHDAMYWYRQDPGQGLRLIYYSQIVNDFQKGDIAEGYSVSREKKESFPLTVTSAQKNPTAFYLCASSHPGTVKRNQPQHFGDGTRLSIL.